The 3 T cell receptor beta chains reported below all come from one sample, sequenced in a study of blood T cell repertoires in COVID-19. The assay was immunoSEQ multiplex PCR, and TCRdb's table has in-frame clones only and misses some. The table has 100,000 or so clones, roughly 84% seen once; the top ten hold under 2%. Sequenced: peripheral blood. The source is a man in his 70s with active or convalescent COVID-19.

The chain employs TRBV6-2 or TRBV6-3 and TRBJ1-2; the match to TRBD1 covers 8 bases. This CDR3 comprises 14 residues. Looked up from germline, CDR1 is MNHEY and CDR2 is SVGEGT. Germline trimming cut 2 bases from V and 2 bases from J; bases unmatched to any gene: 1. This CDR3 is CASSYGTGNYGYTF. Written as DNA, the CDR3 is TGTGCCAGCAGTTACGGGACAGGAAACTATGGCTACACCTTC.

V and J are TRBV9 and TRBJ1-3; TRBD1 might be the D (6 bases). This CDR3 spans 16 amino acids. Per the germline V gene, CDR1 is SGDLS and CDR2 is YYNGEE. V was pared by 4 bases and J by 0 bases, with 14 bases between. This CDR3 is CASSSQQGYSGNTIYF. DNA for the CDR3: TGTGCCAGCAGCTCACAACAGGGTTACTCTGGAAACACCATATATTTT.

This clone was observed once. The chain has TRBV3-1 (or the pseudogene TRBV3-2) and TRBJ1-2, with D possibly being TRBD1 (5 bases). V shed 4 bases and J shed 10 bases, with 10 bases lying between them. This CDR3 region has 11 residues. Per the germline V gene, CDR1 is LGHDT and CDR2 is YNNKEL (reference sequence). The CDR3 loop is CASSLRQNYTF. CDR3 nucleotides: TGTGCCAGCAGCCTCCGACAGAACTACACCTTC.